Below, 26 T cell receptor beta chains from the same sample are listed, as sequenced in a study of blood T cell repertoires in COVID-19. Assay used: immunoSEQ multiplex PCR; TCRdb lists only in-frame clones, some missing. The data show about 220,000 clones, with 84% seen just once and 5.5% to 7.5% held by the top ten. Sequencing input: PBMCs or T cells enriched from blood (not recorded which). Source of these receptors: a woman in her thirties or forties who had recovered from COVID-19.

The chain couples TRBV20-1 to TRBJ2-1; a possible D gene is TRBD1 (5 bases). The CDR3 is 11 residues long. The V end lost 6 bases, the J end lost 6 bases, and 9 bases lay between the germline ends. Germline values: CDR1 DFQATT, CDR2 SNEGSKA (reference sequence). This chain's CDR3 is CSAPGANEQFF. The CDR3 bases are TGCAGTGCCCCTGGGGCCAATGAGCAGTTCTTC.

The V call is TRBV5-1, the J call TRBJ2-5, with TRBD1 as a possible D gene (6 bases). This CDR3 has 14 residues. V dropped 3 bases and J dropped 12 bases, with 21 bases sitting between them. In germline, CDR1 is SGHRS, CDR2 YFSETQ. CDR3 loop: CASSYMTGQTLEYF. CDR3 sequence (DNA): TGCGCCAGCAGCTATATGACAGGACAGACCCTCGAGTACTTC. The whole variable domain, remainder taken from reference TRBV5-1 and TRBJ2-5, is KAGVTQTPRYLIKTRGQQVTLSCSPISGHRSVSWYQQTPGQGLQFLFEYFSETQRNKGNFPGRFSGRQFSNSRSEMNVSTLELGDSALYLCASSYMTGQTLEYFGPGTRLLVL.

This clone is a singleton in its sample. The CDR3 region is CASRRDRGFGLAFF. In DNA form, the CDR3 reads TGTGCCAGCAGACGGGACAGGGGGTTCGGATTGGCTTTCTTT. V is TRBV7-2 and J is TRBJ1-1; 11 nucleotides align to TRBD1. Germline CDR1 is SGHTA and CDR2 is FQGNSA. The CDR3 has 14 amino acids. V dropped 6 bases and J dropped 11; count of bases not matched to a gene: 11.

The V gene is TRBV7-3, the J gene TRBJ2-1; the match to TRBD1 covers 9 bases. The CDR3 sequence is 16 residues long. Trimming took 3 bases from V and 1 from J; bases not matched to a gene: 4. Germline CDR1 SGHTA, CDR2 FQGTGA. The CDR3 DNA follows: TGTGCCAGCAGCTTTACCGGGACAGGGTCCTACAATGAGCAGTTCTTC. It encodes CASSFTGTGSYNEQFF.

This chain links TRBV27 with TRBJ1-2; no reliable D call. V was trimmed by 2 bases and J by 6 bases, leaving 10 bases between them. The CDR3 totals 13 residues. Germline V gene sequence: CDR1 MNHEY, CDR2 SMNVEV (reference sequence). The CDR3 here is CASSLHRSDGYTF. In nucleotides, the CDR3 is TGTGCCAGCAGTTTACACAGATCCGATGGCTACACCTTC.

This chain links TRBV2 with TRBJ2-3; 10 bases match TRBD2. Trimming removed 7 bases from V and 7 bases from J; junction bases left unmatched: 8. The CDR3 extends over 14 amino acids. From germline, CDR1 is SNHLY and CDR2 FYNNEI. The CDR3 loop reads CASIAAGGPNTQYF. The CDR3 DNA reads TGTGCCAGCATAGCAGCGGGAGGGCCGAATACGCAGTATTTT.

The chain carries TRBV2 and TRBJ2-1; 7 bases match TRBD2. Germline values: CDR1 SNHLY, CDR2 FYNNEI. The CDR3 covers 15 residues. V was clipped by 2 bases and J by 1 base; unmatched bases: 2. The CDR3 DNA is TGTGCCAGCAGTGAACGGCGGGGGTCCTACAATGAGCAGTTCTTC. Amino acid sequence: CASSERRGSYNEQFF.

The V gene is TRBV21-1, the J gene TRBJ2-7; TRBD1, the table's D call, lacks a check against the DNA. TRBV21-1 is flagged as a pseudogene. The CDR3 runs 15 residues. DNA for the CDR3: TGTGCCAGCAGCAAAGCGGACAGGGGGCGACACGAGCAGTACTTC. It translates to CASSKADRGRHEQYF.

The chain recombines TRBV18 with TRBJ2-1; D is possibly TRBD1 (5 bases). Trimming took off 3 bases at V and 9 bases at J, with 21 bases between the two ends. There are 16 residues in the CDR3. The germline gives CDR1 KGHSH, CDR2 LQKENI. CDR3 DNA sequence: TGTGCCAGCTCACCCCTGGTCGGCTCCCTTGACAGTGAGCAGTTCTTC. Translation: CASSPLVGSLDSEQFF.

The chain couples TRBV10-2 to TRBJ1-1; D may be TRBD1 (5 bases). The V gene's germline CDR1 is WSHSY and CDR2 SAAADI. The CDR3 sequence is 13 residues long. Trimming stripped 8 bases from V and 0 bases from J, with 10 bases between. This CDR3 is CASGQGVNTEAFF. The CDR3 DNA follows: TGCGCCAGCGGCCAGGGTGTGAACACTGAAGCTTTCTTT.

This chain uses TRBV12-5 with TRBJ1-1; D unresolved. The CDR3 consists of 13 residues. Germline V gives CDR1 LGHNT, CDR2 FRNRAP. The V and J ends lost 8 bases and 2 bases respectively, with 12 bases between them. The CDR3 here is CASLIGENTEAFF. CDR3 coding DNA: TGTGCTAGTCTCATCGGAGAAAACACTGAAGCTTTCTTT.

This clone was seen ten or more times. V usage is TRBV7-9 and J usage is TRBJ2-1, with 8 positions matching TRBD2. After removal of 5 bases from V and 4 bases from J, the junction contained 10 bases not matched to a gene. The CDR3 length is 16 residues. Germline V lookup: CDR1 SEHNR, CDR2 FQNEAQ (reference sequence). CDR3 sequence (DNA): TGTGCCAGCAGCCTCGCCGGGACTAGAAGGTACAATGAGCAGTTCTTC. Residues: CASSLAGTRRYNEQFF.

The gene calls are TRBV7-2 and TRBJ2-5; TRBD1 aligns across 8 bases. Per the germline V gene, CDR1 is SGHTA and CDR2 is FQGNSA. The CDR3 extends over 15 amino acids. V was pared by 4 bases and J by 3 bases, with 7 bases of the junction left unmatched. In nucleotides, the CDR3 is TGTGCCAGCAGCTCAGGGGGCCTGCTGGAAGAGACCCAGTACTTC. Translated, it gives CASSSGGLLEETQYF.

The chain couples TRBV18 to TRBJ2-7; TRBD2 might be the D (5 bases). This CDR3 has 12 amino acids. The V gene lost 2 bases and the J gene lost 6 bases, with 8 bases spanning the gap. CDR1 and CDR2 (germline): KGHSH, LQKENI. DNA for the CDR3: TGTGCCAGCTCACCAGAGGGCGGCGAGCAGTACTTC. Translating it yields CASSPEGGEQYF.

The V call is TRBV27, the J call TRBJ2-7; TRBD2 aligns across 9 bases. The CDR3 runs to 15 residues. Per germline, CDR1 MNHEY and CDR2 SMNVEV (reference sequence). With 4 bases clipped from V and 3 bases from J, the junction kept 7 bases outside the gene matches. The CDR3 spells CASSSSGTTFYEQYF. For the CDR3, the DNA is TGTGCCAGCAGTTCTAGCGGGACAACATTCTACGAGCAGTACTTC.

The chain couples TRBV19 to TRBJ2-1; 7 bases are a match to TRBD2. The trim removed 7 bases at V and 3 bases at J, leaving 9 bases unmatched. The CDR3 runs 15 residues. Germline V gives CDR1 LNHDA, CDR2 SQIVND (reference sequence). Here the CDR3 reads CASTGGSPNYNEQFF. The CDR3 coding sequence is TGTGCCAGTACTGGCGGGAGTCCCAACTACAATGAGCAGTTCTTC.

J is TRBJ1-4 and V is TRBV7-8; D ambiguous. The CDR3 loop spans 12 amino acids. Germline CDR1 SGHVS, CDR2 FQNEAQ. V lost 3 bases, J lost 8 bases, and 7 bases lay in between. The CDR3 spells CASSFEREKLFF. The CDR3 DNA reads as TGTGCCAGCAGCTTTGAACGGGAAAAACTGTTTTTT.

The V call is TRBV7-7, the J call TRBJ2-1, with D possibly being TRBD2 (5 bases). This CDR3 comprises 13 residues. CDR1 is SSHAT, CDR2 FNYEAQ, per germline (reference sequence). Deletions cut 2 bases from V and 9 bases from J, with 11 bases between. CDR3 bases: TGTGCCAGCAGCTTACTGCGGAGCGGTGAGCAGTTCTTC. Amino acid sequence: CASSLLRSGEQFF.

CDR3 in DNA: TGCGCCAGCAGCCAAGATCCCCTAACGAGGGGCAATCAGCCCCAGCATTTT. It codes for CASSQDPLTRGNQPQHF. J is TRBJ1-5 and V is TRBV4-1; no clear D gene. Per germline, CDR1 MGHRA and CDR2 YSYEKL. CDR3 length: 17 amino acids. Deletions cut 0 bases from V and 2 bases from J, with 14 bases between.

This clone was seen just once. The chain couples TRBV10-3 to TRBJ1-2; the D gene is possibly TRBD1 (5 bases). The germline gives CDR1 ENHRY, CDR2 SYGVKD. The CDR3 runs to 14 residues. With 4 bases removed from V and 4 bases from J, the gap between germline ends came to 13 bases. The CDR3 region has the DNA TGTGCCATCAGTGCAGCGGGCCAGGGCTATGGCTACACCTTC. Translating gives CAISAAGQGYGYTF.

The chain is built from TRBV13 and TRBJ2-3; a weak D match, TRBD1 (5 bases). CDR1 and CDR2 from the germline V gene are PRHDT and FYEKMQ (reference sequence). V lost 4 bases and J lost 4, with 15 bases in between. The CDR3 has 15 residues. The chain's CDR3 is CASSSWGAVADTQYF. The CDR3 coding sequence is TGTGCCAGCAGCTCCTGGGGCGCGGTGGCAGATACGCAGTATTTT. Variable domain in full (rest from reference TRBV13 and TRBJ2-3): AAGVIQSPRHLIKEKRETATLKCYPIPRHDTVYWYQQGPGQDPQFLISFYEKMQSDKGSIPDRFSAQQFSDYHSELNMSSLELGDSALYFCASSSWGAVADTQYFGPGTRLTVL.

This clone has just one count. The chain employs TRBV30 and TRBJ2-3; D possibly corresponds to TRBD2 (5 bases). The CDR3 is 14 residues long. In germline, CDR1 is GTSNPN, CDR2 SVGIG (reference sequence). V was trimmed by 3 bases and J by 1 base, leaving 11 bases between them. CDR3 sequence reads: CAWRWVEGTDTQYF. The DNA for the CDR3 is TGTGCCTGGAGATGGGTGGAGGGCACAGATACGCAGTATTTT.

This chain uses TRBV12-3 or TRBV12-4 with TRBJ2-2; TRBD1 matches at 7 bases. This CDR3 region has 13 residues. The V segment lost 6 bases and the J segment 7 bases; nucleotides outside the gene matches: 5. This CDR3 is CASRKQGIGELFF. The CDR3 DNA is TGTGCCAGCAGAAAACAGGGGATCGGGGAGCTGTTTTTT.

V and J are TRBV28 and TRBJ1-4; 10 bases are shared with TRBD1. Germline V gene lookup returns CDR1 MDHEN and CDR2 SYDVKM. V lost 8 bases to trimming and J lost 0 bases; unmatched junction nucleotides: 3. The CDR3 covers 15 residues. The CDR3 sequence: CASFGQGATNEKLFF. In DNA, the CDR3 is TGTGCCAGCTTTGGACAGGGGGCAACTAATGAAAAACTGTTTTTT.

J is TRBJ2-1 and V is TRBV4-2, with 8 bases that match TRBD2. The germline gives CDR1 LGHNA, CDR2 YNFKEQ. This CDR3 has 17 residues. The ends lost 1 base at V and 7 bases at J; junction bases unmatched: 12. CDR3 sequence reads: CASSQVTSGPGGNEQFF. DNA for the CDR3: TGTGCCAGCAGCCAAGTCACTAGCGGACCCGGGGGGAATGAGCAGTTCTTC.

The rearrangement uses TRBV28 and TRBJ1-5; 8 bases agree with TRBD1. V dropped 5 bases and J dropped 6; count of bases not matched to a gene: 9. The CDR3 totals 15 residues. From germline, CDR1 is MDHEN and CDR2 SYDVKM. In nucleotides, the CDR3 is TGTGCCAGCAGTACAACCAGGGGGCTCGTTCAGCCCCAGCATTTT. Translation: CASSTTRGLVQPQHF.